This note documents a single T cell receptor (beta chain) sequence. Trimming removed 2 bases at V and 2 bases at J, with 13 bases between. CDR3 length equals 15 residues. In germline, CDR1 is LNHDA, CDR2 SQIVND (reference sequence). The sample belongs to a study of memory CD4+ T cells and cytomegalovirus serostatus. Single viable CD3+CD4+CD8-CD45RO+ cells were sorted as the memory CD4+ T cells. The table came from immunoSEQ multiplex PCR; TCRdb's copy has only in-frame clones and leaves some out. The repertoire includes approximately 63,000 clones, around 82% of them detected once, and 0.53% sits in the top ten.

This receptor was identified in an adult in good health and CMV-seronegative. Some clones in this sample may be carry-over from other donors' samples. The rearrangement joins TRBV19 to TRBJ2-7; a weak D match, TRBD2 (6 bases). The material sequenced was memory CD4+ T cells from blood. This CDR3 reads CASSITGRGAYEQYF. CDR3 sequence (DNA): TGTGCCAGTAGTATAACGGGGCGCGGGGCCTACGAGCAGTACTTC.